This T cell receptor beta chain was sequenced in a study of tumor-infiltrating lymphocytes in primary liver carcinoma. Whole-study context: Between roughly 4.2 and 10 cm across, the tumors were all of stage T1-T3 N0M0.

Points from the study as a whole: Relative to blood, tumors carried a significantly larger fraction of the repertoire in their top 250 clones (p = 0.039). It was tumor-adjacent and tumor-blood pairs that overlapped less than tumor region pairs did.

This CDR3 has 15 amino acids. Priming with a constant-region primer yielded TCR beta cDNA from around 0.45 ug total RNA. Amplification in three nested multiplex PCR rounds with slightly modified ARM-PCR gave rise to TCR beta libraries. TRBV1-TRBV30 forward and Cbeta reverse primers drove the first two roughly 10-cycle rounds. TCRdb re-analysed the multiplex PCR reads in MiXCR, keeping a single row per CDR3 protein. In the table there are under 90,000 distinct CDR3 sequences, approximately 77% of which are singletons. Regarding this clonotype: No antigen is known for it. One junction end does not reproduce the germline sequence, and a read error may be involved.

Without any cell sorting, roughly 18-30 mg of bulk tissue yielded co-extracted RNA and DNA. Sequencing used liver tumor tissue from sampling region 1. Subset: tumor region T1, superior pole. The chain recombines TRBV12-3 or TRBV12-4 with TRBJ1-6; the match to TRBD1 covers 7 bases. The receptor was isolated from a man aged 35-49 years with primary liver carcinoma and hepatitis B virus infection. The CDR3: CASSPTTGCNSPLQF. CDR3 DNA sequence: TGTGCCAGCAGTCCCACGACAGGGTGTAATTCACCCCTCCAGTTT.